This TCR beta chain was identified in a study of shared clonotypes between healthy human individuals. Study-wide results and limits: Non-shared clonotypes had lower generation probabilities than clonotypes shared by all four sorted-subset donors. Rarefaction analysis demonstrated incomplete sorted-subset sequencing notwithstanding large depth. Among a few donors, approximately 4.6% of naive CD4 clonotypes were found in common. Larger richness was generally estimated for naive than memory subsets.

Notes on this clone: The antigen is unknown.

Germline assignment: CDR1 LGHNA and CDR2 YNFKEQ. The CDR3 length is 14 residues. V shed 1 base and J shed 7 bases, with 11 bases lying between them. The protocol was immunoSEQ multiplex PCR, while the TCRdb copy is restricted to in-frame clones and leaves out a portion. The sample has approximately 530,000 clones, 95% to 97% seen once. This chain joins TRBV4-2 and TRBJ1-5; D possibly corresponds to TRBD1 (5 bases). The material sequenced was naive CD4+ T cells sorted from blood. Subset described: CD45RA+ positively selected. The sequence came from a woman in her 30s in good health. CDR3 sequence reads: CASSQGQIEQPQHF. CDR3 sequence (DNA): TGTGCCAGCAGCCAAGGACAGATTGAACAGCCCCAGCATTTT.